The 2 T cell receptor beta chains below were found in one sample sequenced in a study of beta chain features in type 1 diabetes. The antigens these receptors bind are not known. Study outcomes and limitations: Significant though moderate, a shortening of TCRB CDR3s appeared in all four CD4+ subsets of Type 1 diabetes patients.

The investigators reverse transcribed all of the isolated RNA, so they sequenced expressed TCRB transcripts. Sequencing was performed with immunoSEQ multiplex PCR; in TCRdb, only in-frame clones are kept and a portion is missing. The repertoire holds about 340,000 clones, roughly 13% seen once, with 0.015% in the top ten. Material: naive CD4+ T cells from blood. These receptors were obtained from a young woman with type 1 diabetes.

The chain carries TRBV7-7 and TRBJ2-1, with TRBD2 matching over 7 bases. The V gene end was trimmed by 0 bases and the J gene end by 9 bases; junction bases not matched to a gene: 2. Germline V gene data show CDR1 as SSHAT and CDR2 as FNYEAQ (reference sequence). The CDR3 runs 13 residues. CDR3 sequence: CASSLAGGLEQFF. CDR3 nucleotides: TGTGCCAGCAGCTTAGCGGGAGGGCTTGAGCAGTTCTTC.

This clone was seen more than once but under ten times. The chain uses TRBV5-1 and TRBJ1-1; perhaps TRBD1 as D (5 bases). V lost 7 bases to trimming and J lost 6 bases, with 19 bases between them. The CDR3 has 14 amino acids. Per germline, CDR1 SGHRS and CDR2 YFSETQ. The CDR3 DNA sequence: TGCGCCAGCGGACGGGGGGACCTGGACTCTGAAGCTTTCTTT. Amino acids: CASGRGDLDSEAFF.